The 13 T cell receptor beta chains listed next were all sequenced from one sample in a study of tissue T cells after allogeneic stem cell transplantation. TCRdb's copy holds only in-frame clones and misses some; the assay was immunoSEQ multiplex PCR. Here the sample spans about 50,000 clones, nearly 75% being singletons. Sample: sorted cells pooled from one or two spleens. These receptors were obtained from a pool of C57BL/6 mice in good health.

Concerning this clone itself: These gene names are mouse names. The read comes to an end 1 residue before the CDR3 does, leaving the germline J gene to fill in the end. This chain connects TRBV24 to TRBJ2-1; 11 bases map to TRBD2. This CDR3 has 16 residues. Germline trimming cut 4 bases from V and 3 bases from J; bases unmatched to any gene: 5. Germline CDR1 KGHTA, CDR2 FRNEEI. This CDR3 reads CASSPSTGGVYAEQFF. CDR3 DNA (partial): TGTGCCAGCAGTCCCTCGACTGGGGGGGTCTATGCTGAGCAGTTC.

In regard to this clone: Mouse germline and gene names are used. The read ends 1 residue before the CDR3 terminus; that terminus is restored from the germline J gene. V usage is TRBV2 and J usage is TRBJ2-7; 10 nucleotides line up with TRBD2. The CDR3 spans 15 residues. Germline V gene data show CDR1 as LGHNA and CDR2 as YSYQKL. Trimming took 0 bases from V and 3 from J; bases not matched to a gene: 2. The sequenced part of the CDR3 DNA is TGTGCCAGCAGCCAAGACCACTGGGGGGGCTATGAACAGTAC. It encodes CASSQDHWGGYEQY. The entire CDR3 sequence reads CASSQDHWGGYEQYF.

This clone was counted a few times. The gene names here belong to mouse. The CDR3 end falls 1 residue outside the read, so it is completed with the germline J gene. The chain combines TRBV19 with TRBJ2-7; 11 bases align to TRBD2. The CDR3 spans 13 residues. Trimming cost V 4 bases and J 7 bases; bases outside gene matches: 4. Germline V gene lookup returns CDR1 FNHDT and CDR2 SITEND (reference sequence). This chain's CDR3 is CASSRLGGKEQYF. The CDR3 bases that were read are TGTGCCAGCAGTCGACTGGGGGGGAAGGAACAGTAC.

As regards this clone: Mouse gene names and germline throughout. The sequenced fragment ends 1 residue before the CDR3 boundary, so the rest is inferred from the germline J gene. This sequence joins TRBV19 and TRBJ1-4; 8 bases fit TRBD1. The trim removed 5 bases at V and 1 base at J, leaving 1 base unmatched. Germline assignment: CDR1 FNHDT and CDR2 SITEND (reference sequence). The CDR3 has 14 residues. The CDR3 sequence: CASRGQGSNERLFF. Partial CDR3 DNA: TGTGCCAGCAGAGGACAGGGTTCCAACGAAAGATTATTT.

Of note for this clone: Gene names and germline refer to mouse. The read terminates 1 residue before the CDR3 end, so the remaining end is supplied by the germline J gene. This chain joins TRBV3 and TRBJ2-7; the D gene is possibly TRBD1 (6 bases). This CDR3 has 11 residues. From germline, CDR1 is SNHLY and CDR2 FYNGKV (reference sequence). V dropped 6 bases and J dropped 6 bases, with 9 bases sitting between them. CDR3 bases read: TGTGCCAGCAGACAGGGAGGTGAACAGTAC. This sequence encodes CASRQGGEQY. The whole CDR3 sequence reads CASRQGGEQYF.

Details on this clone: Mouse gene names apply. The CDR3 protein is CASSIAGGALFEQYF. Partial CDR3 DNA: TGTGCCAGCAGTATTGCTGGGGGGGCGCTTTTTGAACAGTAC. The rearrangement links TRBV19 to TRBJ2-7; 10 bases agree with TRBD2. The read finishes 1 residue shy of the CDR3 end, and the germline J gene is used to complete it. The junction had 8 bases not matched to a gene; V was cut back by 2 bases and J by 6 bases. Germline lookup yields CDR1 FNHDT and CDR2 SITEND (reference sequence). This CDR3 has 15 residues.

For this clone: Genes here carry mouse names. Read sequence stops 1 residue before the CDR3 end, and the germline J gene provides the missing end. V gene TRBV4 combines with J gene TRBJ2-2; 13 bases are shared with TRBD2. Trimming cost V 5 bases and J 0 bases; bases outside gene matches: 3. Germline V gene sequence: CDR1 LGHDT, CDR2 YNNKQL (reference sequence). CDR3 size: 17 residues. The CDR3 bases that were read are TGTGCCAGCAGCCCGGGACTGGGGGGGGCAAACACCGGGCAGCTCTAC. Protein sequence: CASSPGLGGANTGQLY. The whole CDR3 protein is CASSPGLGGANTGQLYF. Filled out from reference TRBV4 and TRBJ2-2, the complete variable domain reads ETAVFQTPNYHVTQVGNEVSFNCKQTLGHDTMYWYKQDSKKLLKIMFSYNNKQLIVNETVPRRFSPQSSDKAHLNLRIKSVEPEDSAVYLCASSPGLGGANTGQLYFGEGSKLTVL.

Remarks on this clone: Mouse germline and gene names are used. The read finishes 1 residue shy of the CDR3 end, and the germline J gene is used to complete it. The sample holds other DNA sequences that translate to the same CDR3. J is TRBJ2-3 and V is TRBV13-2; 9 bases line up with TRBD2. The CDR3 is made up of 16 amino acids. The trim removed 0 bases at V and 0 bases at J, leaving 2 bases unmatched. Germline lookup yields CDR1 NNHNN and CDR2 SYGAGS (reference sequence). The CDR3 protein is CASGDVGGASAETLYF. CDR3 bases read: TGTGCCAGCGGTGATGTTGGGGGGGCTAGTGCAGAAACGCTGTAT.

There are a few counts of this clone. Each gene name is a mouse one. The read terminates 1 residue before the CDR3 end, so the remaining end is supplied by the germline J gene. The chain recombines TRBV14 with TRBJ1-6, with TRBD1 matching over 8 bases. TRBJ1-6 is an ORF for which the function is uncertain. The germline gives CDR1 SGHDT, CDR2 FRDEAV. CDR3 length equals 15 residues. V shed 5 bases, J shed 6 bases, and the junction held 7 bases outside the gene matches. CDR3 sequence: CASSQQGEGNSPLYF. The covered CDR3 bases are TGTGCCAGCAGCCAACAGGGGGAGGGTAATTCGCCCCTCTAC.

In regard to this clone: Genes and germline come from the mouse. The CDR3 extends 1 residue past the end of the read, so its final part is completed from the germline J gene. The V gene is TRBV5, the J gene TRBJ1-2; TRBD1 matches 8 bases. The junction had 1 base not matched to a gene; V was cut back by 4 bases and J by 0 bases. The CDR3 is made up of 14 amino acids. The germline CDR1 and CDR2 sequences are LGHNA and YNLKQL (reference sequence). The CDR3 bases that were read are TGTGCCAGCAGCCCGACAGGGGCAAACTCCGACTACACC. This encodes CASSPTGANSDYT. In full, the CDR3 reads CASSPTGANSDYTF.

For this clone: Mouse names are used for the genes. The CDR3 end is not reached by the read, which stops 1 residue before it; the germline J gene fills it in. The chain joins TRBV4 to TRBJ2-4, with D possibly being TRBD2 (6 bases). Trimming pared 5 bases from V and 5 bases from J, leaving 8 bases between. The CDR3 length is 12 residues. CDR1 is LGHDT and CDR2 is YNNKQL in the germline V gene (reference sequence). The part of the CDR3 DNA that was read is TGTGCCAGCAGCCAGACTGGAAACACCTTGTAC. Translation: CASSQTGNTLY. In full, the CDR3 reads CASSQTGNTLYF.

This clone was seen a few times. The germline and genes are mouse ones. The CDR3 reads CASSFTEGSDYTF. The CDR3 bases that were read are TGTGCCAGCAGTTTCACAGAGGGCTCCGACTACACC. The chain joins TRBV15 to TRBJ1-2; D gene ambiguous. The read comes to an end 1 residue before the CDR3 does, leaving the germline J gene to fill in the end. Germline V lookup: CDR1 SGHND, CDR2 FRSKSL. CDR3 size: 13 residues. Trimming cost V 3 bases and J 4 bases, with 9 bases left between them.

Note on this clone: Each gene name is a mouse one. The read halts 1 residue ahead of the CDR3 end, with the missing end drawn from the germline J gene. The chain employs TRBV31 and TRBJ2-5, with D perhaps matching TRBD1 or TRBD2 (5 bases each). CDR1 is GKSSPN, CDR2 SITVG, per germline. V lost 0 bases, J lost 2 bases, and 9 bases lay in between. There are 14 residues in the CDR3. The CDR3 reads CAWSLPGVQDTQYF. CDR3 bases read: TGTGCCTGGAGTCTACCGGGGGTCCAAGACACCCAGTAC.